This T cell receptor beta chain was found in a study of early T cells in non-severe SARS-CoV-2 infection. From the 5' RACE reads, TCRdb called clonotypes with MiXCR, one entry per CDR3 protein. The sample contains over 30,000 distinct CDR3 sequences, 7.5% to 9% of which appear only once. The V segment lost 4 bases and the J segment 1 base; nucleotides outside the gene matches: 3. CDR1 is MDHEN and CDR2 is SYDVKM in the germline V gene. The CDR3 has 14 amino acids. The V call is TRBV28, the J call TRBJ2-7; TRBD1 agrees at 8 bases. The sequence came from an adult who was a healthcare worker with PCR-confirmed SARS-CoV-2 infection or an uninfected control (not recorded which). The sample consisted of whole blood, taken at baseline. CDR3 in amino acids: CASSSRDRSYEQYF. In DNA, the CDR3 is TGTGCCAGCAGTTCACGGGACAGGTCCTACGAGCAGTACTTC.